This T cell receptor (beta chain) was identified during a study of T-cell reconstitution after alpha-beta-depleted transplantation in children. This CDR3 is built from 17 residues. Trimming removed 1 base from V and 4 bases from J, with 18 bases in between. Germline values: CDR1 SGHRS, CDR2 YFSETQ. Unique molecular identifiers were incorporated when the TCRbeta library was constructed. TCRdb reanalysed the PCR reads using MiXCR and keeps one entry per CDR3 protein. The sample yields approximately 170,000 distinct CDR3 sequences, 11% seen once. In this sample, this clonotype turned up many times. The genes are TRBV5-1 and TRBJ2-1, with D perhaps being TRBD1 or TRBD2 (5 bases each). Sequenced material: PBMCs, taken before TCRalphabeta/CD19-depleted stem cell transplant. The receptor was isolated from a boy between 2 and 10 years old with acute myeloid leukemia, due to receive a stem cell transplant. CDR3 residues: CASSLRLSRDLYNEQFF. The CDR3 DNA is TGCGCCAGCAGCTTGAGGCTGAGCAGGGACCTGTACAATGAGCAGTTCTTC.